Shown below are 8 T cell receptor beta chains from a single sample sequenced in a study of response to subunit inactivated influenza vaccine (dated by TCRdb to between 2017 and 2018). The protocol used for the library was RT-PCR. Sequencing was performed on an Illumina HiSeq 2500. TCRdb reworked the public reads: Q25 trimming with fastp, MiXCR clone assembly, productive beta chains retained. Merged by CDR3 protein, the rows form single entries marked with the most common genes and DNA. The sample contains about 700,000 distinct CDR3 sequences, approximately 15% of them found a single time. The ten largest clones represent around 7.3% of the sample. The input for sequencing was PBMCs from blood, taken 14 days before vaccination. The receptors derive from a man over 45 who received an inactivated influenza vaccine. Donor details come from another sample of the same person, matched by shared clones.

The chain recombines TRBV7-8 with TRBJ1-5; D unresolved. The germline gives CDR1 SGHVS, CDR2 FQNEAQ. The ends were cut back, 6 bases at V and 3 bases at J, with 21 bases in the middle. This CDR3 is built from 17 residues. CDR3 DNA sequence: TGTGCCAGCAGTCCTTCCGGAGGTCGACCGTTCAATCAGCCCCAGCATTTT. The encoded protein is CASSPSGGRPFNQPQHF.

The chain couples TRBV11-2 to TRBJ2-3; a possible D gene is TRBD2 (6 bases). Looked up from germline, CDR1 is SGHAT and CDR2 is FQNNGV. There are 15 residues in the CDR3. Trimming removed 5 bases from V and 3 bases from J, with 15 bases in between. This chain's CDR3 is CASSLNLATTDTQYF. The CDR3 nucleotides read TGTGCCAGCAGCCTAAACCTAGCGACGACAGATACGCAGTATTTT.

The rearrangement joins TRBV5-4 to TRBJ1-4; 7 nucleotides match TRBD1. Germline V gives CDR1 SGHNT, CDR2 YYREEE (reference sequence). J was trimmed by 0 bases and V by 1 base; bases with no gene match: 9. The CDR3 loop spans 18 amino acids. CDR3 protein: CASSLRQGGHATNEKLFF. Here the CDR3 DNA reads TGTGCCAGCAGCTTGCGACAGGGAGGACATGCAACTAATGAAAAACTGTTTTTT.

In this sample, this clonotype turned up many times. This chain uses TRBV20-1 with TRBJ2-1; 10 bases agree with TRBD2. Germline V gene lookup returns CDR1 DFQATT and CDR2 SNEGSKA (reference sequence). With 3 bases clipped from V and 8 bases from J, the junction kept 13 bases outside the gene matches. The CDR3 sequence is 16 residues long. DNA of the CDR3: TGCAGTGCTAGGCAGGCTTCAAGCGGGAGGGCCCATGAGCAGTTCTTC. Translated, it gives CSARQASSGRAHEQFF.

A few counts support this clonotype. The chain uses TRBV20-1 and TRBJ2-1, with D perhaps TRBD2 (6 bases). There are 16 residues in the CDR3. Trimming removed 1 base at V and 8 bases at J, with 21 bases between. Germline V gives CDR1 DFQATT, CDR2 SNEGSKA (reference sequence). CDR3 sequence reads: CSARASGTPGVYEQFF. CDR3 bases: TGCAGTGCTAGAGCCTCCGGGACTCCCGGTGTATATGAGCAGTTCTTC.

The chain is built from TRBV28 and TRBJ1-1; no reliable D call. The CDR3 has 17 amino acids. Germline lookup yields CDR1 MDHEN and CDR2 SYDVKM. Trimming stripped 3 bases from V and 1 base from J, with 18 bases between. CDR3 sequence: CASSFETRFRQNTEAFF. The CDR3 nucleotides are TGTGCCAGCAGTTTTGAAACCCGGTTTCGGCAGAACACTGAAGCTTTCTTT.

This chain joins TRBV10-3 and TRBJ2-7; D unclear. The CDR3 has 12 amino acids. The V gene lost 11 bases and the J gene lost 1 base, with 12 bases spanning the gap. The V gene's germline CDR1 is ENHRY and CDR2 SYGVKD. The CDR3 reads CAASTGSYEQYF. CDR3 nucleotide sequence: TGTGCCGCCAGCACCGGTTCCTACGAGCAGTACTTC.

The table lists this clonotype with a few counts. In DNA, the CDR3 is TGTGCCAGCAGTTCCAGGGGGGGCTTAATGGCCGGGGAGCTGTTTTTT. This gives the protein CASSSRGGLMAGELFF. The V call is TRBV2, the J call TRBJ2-2; possibly TRBD1 or TRBD2 for D (7 bases each). The CDR3 sequence is 16 residues long. With 5 bases removed from V and 6 bases from J, the gap between germline ends came to 19 bases. Germline assignment: CDR1 SNHLY and CDR2 FYNNEI. Using reference TRBV2 and TRBJ2-2 for the parts outside the CDR3, the full variable domain is EPEVTQTPSHQVTQMGQEVILRCVPISNHLYFYWYRQILGQKVEFLVSFYNNEISEKSEIFDDQFSVERPDGSNFTLKIRSTKLEDSAMYFCASSSRGGLMAGELFFGEGSRLTVL.